A single sample is the source of the 26 T cell receptor beta chains below, sequenced in a study of blood T cell repertoires in COVID-19. This table comes from immunoSEQ multiplex PCR, and its TCRdb copy is limited to in-frame clones, with some not included. Of 200,000 to 250,000 clones in the sample, 85% to 90% were seen once. Sequencing was performed on peripheral blood. These receptors came from a woman in her forties or fifties with acute or convalescent COVID-19.

The chain is built from TRBV27 and TRBJ1-4, with D unresolved. Germline CDR1 MNHEY, CDR2 SMNVEV (reference sequence). The CDR3 is 15 residues long. V was trimmed by 5 bases and J by 5 bases, leaving 15 bases between them. This CDR3 is CASSPIPGRNEKLFF. CDR3 in DNA: TGTGCCAGCAGTCCAATACCCGGGAGAAATGAAAAACTGTTTTTT.

The rearrangement joins TRBV3-1 (or the pseudogene TRBV3-2) to TRBJ1-2, with 8 bases aligning to TRBD1. The J segment lost 6 bases and the V segment lost 4 bases, leaving 4 bases of the junction unmatched. In germline, CDR1 is LGHDT, CDR2 YNNKEL (reference sequence). The CDR3 has 13 amino acids. The chain's CDR3 is CASSPTGVDGYTF. The CDR3 region has the DNA TGTGCCAGCAGCCCGACAGGGGTAGATGGCTACACCTTC.

This clone was detected a few times. V and J are TRBV6-5 and TRBJ1-1, with unresolved D. V lost 2 bases, J lost 0 bases, and 7 bases lay in between. CDR1 MNHEY and CDR2 SVGAGI come from the germline V gene. The CDR3 totals 14 residues. As DNA, the CDR3 is TGTGCCAGCAGTTACCGGGGTATGAACACTGAAGCTTTCTTT. Translating it yields CASSYRGMNTEAFF.

The V call is TRBV11-3, the J call TRBJ1-2; 9 bases align to TRBD1. Germline values: CDR1 SGHNT, CDR2 YENEEA. The CDR3 length is 15 residues. V was clipped by 0 bases and J by 6 bases; unmatched bases: 5. CDR3 DNA sequence: TGTGCCAGCAGCTTAGATCAGGGACAGGGAAATGGCTACACCTTC. Encoded protein: CASSLDQGQGNGYTF. Complete variable domain (other parts from reference TRBV11-3 and TRBJ1-2): EAGVVQSPRYKIIEKKQPVAFWCNPISGHNTLYWYLQNLGQGPELLIRYENEEAVDDSQLPKDRFSAERLKGVDSTLKIQPAELGDSAVYLCASSLDQGQGNGYTFGSGTRLTVV.

This chain links TRBV6-6 with TRBJ1-2; D is perhaps TRBD1 (6 bases). Germline V gene lookup returns CDR1 MNHNY and CDR2 SVGAGI (reference sequence). This CDR3 contains 15 residues. V gave up 2 bases and J gave up 4 bases, with 14 bases separating them. CDR3 DNA sequence: TGTGCCAGCAGTTACCCGCGCGACAGGACCTATGGCTACACCTTC. Protein sequence: CASSYPRDRTYGYTF.

This clone showed up just a few times. The gene calls are TRBV6-5 and TRBJ2-1; 9 bases fit TRBD2. Trimming removed 6 bases from V and 5 bases from J; junction bases left unmatched: 5. The CDR3 loop spans 14 amino acids. The V gene's germline CDR1 is MNHEY and CDR2 SVGAGI. The CDR3 bases are TGTGCCAGCAGGTCGGCGGGGGGGCACAATGAGCAGTTCTTC. Its translation is CASRSAGGHNEQFF.

The chain recombines TRBV18 with TRBJ2-2; 7 nucleotides match TRBD1. Germline loops: CDR1 KGHSH, CDR2 LQKENI. The CDR3 has 14 residues. V shed 6 bases and J 4 bases; nucleotides not matched to a gene: 5. The CDR3 here is CASSRDRVTGELFF. The CDR3 DNA sequence: TGTGCCAGCTCCCGAGACAGGGTCACCGGGGAGCTGTTTTTT.

The chain has TRBV7-2 and TRBJ2-3; 9 nucleotides line up with TRBD2. The CDR3 covers 16 residues. V was clipped by 4 bases and J by 7 bases; unmatched bases: 12. Germline V lookup: CDR1 SGHTA, CDR2 FQGNSA. The CDR3 loop reads CASSWAGGRSANTQYF. The DNA for the CDR3 is TGTGCCAGCAGCTGGGCGGGGGGGCGGTCCGCGAATACGCAGTATTTT.

The chain has TRBV4-3 and TRBJ2-7, with D tentatively TRBD2 (6 bases). CDR1 is LGHNA and CDR2 is YSLEER in the germline V gene. Trimming took off 0 bases at V and 2 bases at J, with 20 bases between the two ends. This CDR3 has 18 residues. Here the CDR3 reads CASSQDLEGSGSTYEQYF. In DNA, the CDR3 is TGCGCCAGCAGCCAAGATTTAGAGGGGAGCGGGTCTACCTACGAGCAGTACTTC.

This clone appeared once. The chain uses TRBV5-1 and TRBJ1-2; perhaps TRBD1 as D (6 bases). Germline lookup yields CDR1 SGHRS and CDR2 YFSETQ. The germline V and J ends were trimmed by 0 bases and 3 bases, with 12 bases remaining between them. The CDR3 runs to 15 residues. CDR3 in amino acids: CASSLDRARDYGYTF. CDR3 DNA sequence: TGCGCCAGCAGCTTGGACAGGGCGAGGGACTATGGCTACACCTTC.

The chain recombines TRBV7-9 with TRBJ1-4; 7 bases fit TRBD1. The germline gives CDR1 SEHNR, CDR2 FQNEAQ (reference sequence). The V and J ends lost 5 bases and 5 bases, in that order; junction bases with no gene match: 8. The CDR3 totals 15 residues. This CDR3 reads CASSPQGGWNEKLFF. CDR3 nucleotides: TGTGCCAGCAGCCCCCAGGGGGGATGGAATGAAAAACTGTTTTTT.

The rearrangement joins TRBV6-2 or TRBV6-3 to TRBJ1-1, with D perhaps TRBD1 (6 bases). V lost 0 bases and J lost 4, with 15 bases in between. This CDR3 comprises 16 residues. Germline assignment: CDR1 MNHEY and CDR2 SVGEGT. The CDR3 loop is CASSYSVTGWSTEAFF. For the CDR3, the DNA is TGTGCCAGCAGTTACTCCGTCACAGGGTGGAGCACTGAAGCTTTCTTT.

This clone has only a few counts. V gene TRBV4-3 combines with J gene TRBJ2-7; 9 bases are shared with TRBD1. The CDR3 has 17 amino acids. J gave up 2 bases and V 1 base, and 9 bases lay outside the gene matches. Per germline, CDR1 LGHNA and CDR2 YSLEER. DNA for the CDR3: TGCGCCAGCAGCCAAGCCGCCGGGACAGGGTTCCCCTACGAGCAGTACTTC. It yields the protein CASSQAAGTGFPYEQYF.

V usage is TRBV6-6 and J usage is TRBJ2-7, with 8 bases identical to TRBD2. Unmatched junction bases numbered 9, after V lost 5 bases and J lost 0 bases. CDR1 MNHNY and CDR2 SVGAGI come from the germline V gene (reference sequence). CDR3 length equals 16 residues. The CDR3 nucleotides are TGTGCCAGCAGTGGGGATTACGCGGGGGGCTCCTACGAGCAGTACTTC. Translated, it gives CASSGDYAGGSYEQYF.

The genes are TRBV11-3 and TRBJ1-2, with D maybe TRBD1 (5 bases). The CDR3 contains 15 residues. Trimming pared 1 base from V and 7 bases from J, leaving 16 bases between. Germline assignment: CDR1 SGHNT and CDR2 YENEEA. CDR3 sequence: CASSLGRGRDPGYTF. The CDR3 DNA is TGTGCCAGCAGCTTAGGCCGAGGCAGGGATCCTGGCTACACCTTC.

The rearrangement uses TRBV6-5 and TRBJ1-1, with 8 bases lining up with TRBD1. After removal of 6 bases from V and 5 bases from J, the junction contained 2 bases not matched to a gene. CDR3 size: 12 residues. Germline V gives CDR1 MNHEY, CDR2 SVGAGI. CDR3: CASRTGETEAFF. The CDR3, as DNA: TGTGCCAGCAGGACAGGGGAGACTGAAGCTTTCTTT.

The rearrangement links TRBV5-1 to TRBJ2-6, with D possibly matching TRBD1 (5 bases). CDR3 length equals 15 residues. The germline V and J ends were trimmed by 6 bases and 0 bases, with 10 bases remaining between them. CDR1 and CDR2 (germline): SGHRS, YFSETQ. This chain's CDR3 is CASTAGNSGANVLTF. The CDR3 DNA is TGCGCCAGCACGGCAGGGAACTCTGGGGCCAACGTCCTGACTTTC.

The V call is TRBV14, the J call TRBJ2-5, with a tentative D call TRBD2 (5 bases). CDR3 size: 16 residues. The V end lost 3 bases, the J end lost 2 bases, and 16 bases lay between the germline ends. CDR1 is SGHDN, CDR2 FVKESK, per germline. The CDR3 sequence is CASSHLSDYQQETQYF. The CDR3 nucleotides are TGTGCCAGCAGCCATTTGTCTGACTACCAACAAGAGACCCAGTACTTC.

This sequence joins TRBV11-3 and TRBJ2-7, with 7 bases aligning to TRBD1. The CDR3 runs to 16 residues. With 3 bases clipped from V and 0 bases from J, the junction kept 8 bases outside the gene matches. CDR1 is SGHNT and CDR2 is YENEEA in the germline V gene. The CDR3 bases are TGTGCCAGCAGCTTGCAGGGGACAGAGAGCTCCTACGAGCAGTACTTC. Translating it yields CASSLQGTESSYEQYF.

By sample share, this clone is medium-sized (0.01 to 0.1%). J is TRBJ1-2 and V is TRBV7-8; D is undetermined. The germline V gene encodes CDR1 SGHVS and CDR2 FQNEAQ. The CDR3 consists of 14 residues. V lost 7 bases, J lost 3 bases, and 15 bases lay in between. The CDR3 is CASTPGRTDYGYTF. CDR3 DNA sequence: TGTGCCAGCACCCCGGGCAGGACTGACTATGGCTACACCTTC. The full variable domain, its missing parts supplied by reference TRBV7-8 and TRBJ1-2, is GAGVSQSPRYKVAKRGQDVALRCDPISGHVSLFWYQQALGQGPEFLTYFQNEAQLDKSGLPSDRFFAERPEGSVSTLKIQRTQQEDSAVYLCASTPGRTDYGYTFGSGTRLTVV.

There are a few counts of this clone. The CDR3 DNA reads as TGTGCCAGCAGCCGTATCGGTAGAGATACGCAGTATTTT. As protein: CASSRIGRDTQYF. The V call is TRBV7-3, the J call TRBJ2-3; D not certain. CDR3 length: 13 residues. V was shortened by 5 bases and J by 5 bases, with 11 bases between the two germline ends. CDR1 and CDR2 (germline): SGHTA, FQGTGA.

The J gene is TRBJ2-7, the V gene TRBV5-6, with a tentative D call TRBD2 (6 bases). V gave up 3 bases and J gave up 3 bases, with 13 bases separating them. Germline CDR1 is SGHDT and CDR2 is YYEEEE. The CDR3 has 14 residues. CDR3 nucleotide sequence: TGTGCCAGCAGCTCGCCGGGACTCGGCTACGAGCAGTACTTC. Its translation: CASSSPGLGYEQYF.

This clone appeared a single time. V is TRBV12-3 or TRBV12-4 and J is TRBJ1-2, with a possible D match to TRBD1 (5 bases). The V gene lost 5 bases and the J gene lost 4 bases, with 11 bases spanning the gap. This CDR3 spans 13 amino acids. CDR3 loop: CASSLGEGYGYTF. The CDR3 DNA is TGTGCCAGCAGTCTGGGGGAGGGCTATGGCTACACCTTC.

This clone was observed a few times. The rearrangement joins TRBV5-1 to TRBJ2-3; no clear D. V gave up 2 bases and J gave up 2 bases, with 9 bases separating them. Per germline, CDR1 SGHRS and CDR2 YFSETQ. The CDR3 runs 14 residues. The CDR3 DNA reads as TGCGCCAGCAGCTTTCAGACACTCACAGATACGCAGTATTTT. It specifies CASSFQTLTDTQYF.

This clone was recorded a few times. This chain links TRBV10-3 with TRBJ2-1; perhaps TRBD1 as D (6 bases). Deletions cut 4 bases from V and 0 bases from J, with 7 bases between. The CDR3 totals 14 residues. Germline V gene sequence: CDR1 ENHRY, CDR2 SYGVKD. The CDR3 sequence is CAISVDSSYNEQFF. In nucleotides, the CDR3 is TGTGCCATCAGTGTGGACAGCTCCTACAATGAGCAGTTCTTC.

In this sample, this clone turned up a few times. The chain employs TRBV11-2 and TRBJ2-1, with a tentative D call TRBD2 (6 bases). V lost 2 bases and J lost 2, with 19 bases in between. The CDR3 runs 18 residues. Per germline, CDR1 SGHAT and CDR2 FQNNGV. In DNA, the CDR3 is TGTGCCAGCAGCTTAACCCTAATCGGGACTGAGGCCTACAATGAGCAGTTCTTC. It yields the protein CASSLTLIGTEAYNEQFF.